This T cell receptor (beta chain) was identified during a study of blood T cell repertoires in COVID-19. Study-wide background: Samples of COVID-19 (acute and convalescent) were obtained from the United States, Italy and Spain. The analysed material was cDNA or gDNA that came from T cells, B-cell-depleted T cells, or PBMCs.

V lost 4 bases and J 0 bases, leaving 16 bases between the germline ends. The CDR3 is made up of 16 amino acids. Per the germline V gene, CDR1 is SGHRS and CDR2 is YFSETQ. Clones were sequenced by immunoSEQ multiplex PCR, and TCRdb holds only the in-frame ones, with some missing. This sample has some 250,000 clones; over 70% occur once, and the top ten carry about 5.7%. The rearrangement links TRBV5-1 to TRBJ1-1, with D tentatively TRBD1 (5 bases). This TCR was recovered from a man older than 75 with acute or convalescent COVID-19. The sequencing sample was made of peripheral blood. The CDR3 DNA sequence: TGCGCCAGCAGCGGAAGGTCGGACAAGATGAACACTGAAGCTTTCTTT. Amino acids: CASSGRSDKMNTEAFF. Looking up the rest from reference TRBV5-1 and TRBJ1-1 gives the full variable domain: KAGVTQTPRYLIKTRGQQVTLSCSPISGHRSVSWYQQTPGQGLQFLFEYFSETQRNKGNFPGRFSGRQFSNSRSEMNVSTLELGDSALYLCASSGRSDKMNTEAFFGQGTRLTVV.